The entry below describes one T cell receptor (beta chain). Its antigen is not identified. V lost 4 bases to trimming and J lost 4 bases, with 13 bases between them. The CDR3 covers 14 residues. The germline gives CDR1 SGHAT, CDR2 FQNNGV. The sample originates from a study of T cell responses to AZD1222 COVID-19 vaccine. Background on the study: Second-dose schedules of about 4 or about 12 weeks were combined.

Study results and caveats: Breadth and depth of Spike-specific TCRs rose after two AZD1222 doses. Sampled repertoires all dated from after the peak T cell response. Unmutated regions of variants are reportedly targeted by nearly half of spike-specific TCRs.

Sequencing was performed with immunoSEQ multiplex PCR; in TCRdb, only in-frame clones are kept and a portion is missing. Found here are fewer than 150,000 clones, roughly 93% of them singletons; the top ten hold about 0.86%. The sequence was obtained from an adult in good health. The rearrangement links TRBV11-2 to TRBJ1-2, with D possibly being TRBD1 (5 bases). The material was peripheral blood, obtained on day 0 of AZD1222 vaccination. CDR3 loop: CASSWSVTGYGYTF. The CDR3 DNA follows: TGTGCCAGCAGCTGGAGCGTCACAGGCTATGGCTACACCTTC. The full variable domain, in which reference TRBV11-2 and TRBJ1-2 provide the parts outside the CDR3, is EAGVAQSPRYKIIEKRQSVAFWCNPISGHATLYWYQQILGQGPKLLIQFQNNGVVDDSQLPKDRFSAERLKGVDSTLKIQPAKLEDSAVYLCASSWSVTGYGYTFGSGTRLTVV.